What follows is one T cell receptor (beta chain) and its context. Germline V gene data show CDR1 as MGHRA and CDR2 as YSYEKL. V was pared by 2 bases and J by 3 bases, with 13 bases between. This CDR3 has 16 amino acids. Source study methods: Amplification from reference gene primers served as the basis for estimated nucleated cell counts. The table came from immunoSEQ multiplex PCR; TCRdb's copy has only in-frame clones and leaves some out. D and trimming were read from the DNA, whereas the V and J calls and clone size are those reported in that table. The sample has around 180,000 clones, about 85% seen once; the top ten hold about 6.9%. This sample was included in a study of blood T cell repertoires in COVID-19. Study-level information: The analysed material was cDNA or gDNA that came from T cells, B-cell-depleted T cells, or PBMCs.

The chain recombines TRBV4-1 with TRBJ1-4, with D tentatively TRBD1 (5 bases). The sequence was collected from a man older than 75 with COVID-19, enrolled during active disease. The sequenced sample was peripheral blood. CDR3 protein: CASSQNLAGANEKLFF. DNA of the CDR3: TGCGCCAGCAGCCAAAATCTAGCGGGGGCTAATGAAAAACTGTTTTTT.